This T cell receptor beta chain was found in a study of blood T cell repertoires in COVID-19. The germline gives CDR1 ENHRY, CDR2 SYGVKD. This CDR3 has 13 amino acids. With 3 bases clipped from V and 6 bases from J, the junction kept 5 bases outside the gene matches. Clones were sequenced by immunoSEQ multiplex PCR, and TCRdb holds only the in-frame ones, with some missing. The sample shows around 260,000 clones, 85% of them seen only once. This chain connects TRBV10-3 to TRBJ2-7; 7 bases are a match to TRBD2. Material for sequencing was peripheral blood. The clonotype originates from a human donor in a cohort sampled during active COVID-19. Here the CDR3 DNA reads TGTGCCATCAGTGATGTGACTAGCAGCGAGCAGTACTTC. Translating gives CAISDVTSSEQYF.